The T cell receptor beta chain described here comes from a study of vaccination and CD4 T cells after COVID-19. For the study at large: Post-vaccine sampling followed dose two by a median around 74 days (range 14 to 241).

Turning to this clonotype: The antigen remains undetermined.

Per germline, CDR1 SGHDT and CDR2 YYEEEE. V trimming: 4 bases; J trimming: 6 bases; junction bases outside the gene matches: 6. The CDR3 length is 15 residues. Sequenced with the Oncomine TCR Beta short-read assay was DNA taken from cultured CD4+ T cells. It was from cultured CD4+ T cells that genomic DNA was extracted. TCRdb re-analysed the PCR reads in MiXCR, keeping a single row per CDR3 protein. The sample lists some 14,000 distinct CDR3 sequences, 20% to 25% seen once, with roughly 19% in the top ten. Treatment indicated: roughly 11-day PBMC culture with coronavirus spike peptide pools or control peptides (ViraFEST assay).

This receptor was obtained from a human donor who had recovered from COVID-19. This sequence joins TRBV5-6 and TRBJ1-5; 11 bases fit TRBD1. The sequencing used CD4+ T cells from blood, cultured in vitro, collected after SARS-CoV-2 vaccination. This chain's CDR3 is CASSRAGTGGQPQHF. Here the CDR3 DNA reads TGTGCCAGCAGCAGGGCCGGGACAGGGGGTCAGCCCCAGCATTTT.